Sequencing of this TCR beta chain was carried out in a study of spatial heterogeneity in lung cancer. Study overall: Raw reads showed each unique TCR and UMI combination turning up more than ten times on average. Study-wide points: In blood, ubiquitous expanded tumor TCRs appeared more at resection than follow-up.

Stated time point: sample taken at primary tumor resection. Unsorted tumor, nontumor lung tissue or cryopreserved PBMC supplied the whole RNA. The cohort: 70 to 85 early-stage, untreated non-small cell lung cancer patients. Trimming removed 3 bases from V and 4 bases from J; junction bases left unmatched: 4. CDR1 SGHRS and CDR2 YFSETQ come from the germline V gene. The CDR3 is 14 amino acids. This clonotype was counted a few times. The antigen is undetermined. Every individual TCR cDNA molecule carried its own unique molecular identifier, which allowed correction of PCR and sequencing errors. Each CDR3 protein is one row after TCRdb ran MiXCR on the 5' RACE reads. The sample lists more than 75,000 distinct CDR3 sequences, roughly 12% seen once, with roughly 4.5% in the top ten.

The input for sequencing was PBMCs, taken at surgery. The sequence derives from a male donor with early-stage non-small cell lung cancer. The rearrangement joins TRBV5-1 to TRBJ1-1; 9 nucleotides match TRBD1. The CDR3 spells CASSSGTGSTEAFF. The DNA of the CDR3 is TGCGCCAGCAGCTCCGGGACAGGGAGCACTGAAGCTTTCTTT.